One sample yielded the 3 T cell receptor beta chains listed below, sequenced in a study of neoadjuvant anti-PD-1 for oral cavity cancer. Measured with immunoSEQ multiplex PCR; TCRdb has only the in-frame clones, and not every one. The data contain about 16,000 clones, roughly 70% of them singletons. Here the sequenced sample was PBMCs, taken before nivolumab (anti-PD-1) treatment. These receptors all stem from a person between 40 and 85 years old with oral cavity squamous cell carcinoma.

CDR3 DNA sequence: TGTGCCAGCAGGTCCTCTGGGGCCAACGTCCTGACTTTC. This sequence encodes CASRSSGANVLTF. V gene TRBV6-5 combines with J gene TRBJ2-6; D is unclear. The CDR3 contains 13 residues. Germline V gene sequence: CDR1 MNHEY, CDR2 SVGAGI. Deletions cut 6 bases from V and 0 bases from J, with 3 bases between.

This rearrangement joins TRBV7-2 to TRBJ2-7, with unresolved D. V was cut by 5 bases and J by 0 bases, with 14 bases left in between. Germline values: CDR1 SGHTA, CDR2 FQGNSA. This CDR3 has 15 amino acids. The CDR3: CASSQAVSFSYEQYF. The CDR3 bases are TGTGCCAGCAGCCAAGCAGTTTCCTTCTCCTACGAGCAGTACTTC.

This clone was recorded only once. The gene calls are TRBV2 and TRBJ2-7, with TRBD1 matching over 9 bases. The CDR3 extends over 13 amino acids. The germline CDR1 and CDR2 sequences are SNHLY and FYNNEI. Losses at the gene ends were 8 bases for V and 5 bases for J; bases not matched to a gene: 7. Written as DNA, the CDR3 is TGTGCCAGCTTTCCGGGACAGGGCAACGAGCAGTACTTC. It encodes CASFPGQGNEQYF.